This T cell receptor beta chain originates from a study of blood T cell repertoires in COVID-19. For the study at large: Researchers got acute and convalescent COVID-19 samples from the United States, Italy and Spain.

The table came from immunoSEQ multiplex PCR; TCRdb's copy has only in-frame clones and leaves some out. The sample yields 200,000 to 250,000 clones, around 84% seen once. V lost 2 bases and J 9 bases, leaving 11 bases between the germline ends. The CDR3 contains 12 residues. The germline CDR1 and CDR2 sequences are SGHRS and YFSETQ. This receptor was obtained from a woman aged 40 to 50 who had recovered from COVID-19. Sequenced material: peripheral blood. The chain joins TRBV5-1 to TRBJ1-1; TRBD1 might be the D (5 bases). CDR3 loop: CASSFQGDQAFF. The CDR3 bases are TGCGCCAGCAGCTTCCAGGGTGATCAAGCTTTCTTT.